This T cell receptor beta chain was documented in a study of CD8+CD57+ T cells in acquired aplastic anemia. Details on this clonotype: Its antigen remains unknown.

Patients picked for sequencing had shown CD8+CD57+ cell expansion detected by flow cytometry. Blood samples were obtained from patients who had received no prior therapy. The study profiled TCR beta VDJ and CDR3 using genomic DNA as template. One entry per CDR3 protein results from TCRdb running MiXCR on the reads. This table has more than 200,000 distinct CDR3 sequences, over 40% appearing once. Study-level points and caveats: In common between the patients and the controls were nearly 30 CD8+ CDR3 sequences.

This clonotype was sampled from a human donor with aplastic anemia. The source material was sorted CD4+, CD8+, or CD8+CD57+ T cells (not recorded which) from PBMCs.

CDR3 protein: CASSPRQGASHYEQYF. The CDR3 bases are TGTGCCAGCAGCCCAAGACAGGGGGCTTCCCACTACGAGCAGTACTTC. The gene calls are TRBV7-9 and TRBJ2-7, with 10 bases fitting TRBD1. The germline CDR1 and CDR2 sequences are SEHNR and FQNEAQ (reference sequence). The length of the CDR3 is 16 residues. J was trimmed by 3 bases and V by 5 bases; bases with no gene match: 10. Looking up the rest from reference TRBV7-9 and TRBJ2-7 gives the full variable domain: DTGVSQNPRHKITKRGQNVTFRCDPISEHNRLYWYRQTLGQGPEFLTYFQNEAQLEKSRLLSDRFSAERPKGSFSTLEIQRTEQGDSAMYLCASSPRQGASHYEQYFGPGTRLTVT.